Listed below are T cell receptor beta chains from one sample, sequenced in a study of persistence of HIV-infected CD4 T cells. The antigens these receptors bind are not known. The table came from immunoSEQ multiplex PCR; TCRdb's copy has only in-frame clones and leaves some out. The table has 35,000 to 45,000 clones, over 65% seen once. This specimen was cultured CD4+ T cells from PBMCs, taken from a patient who received antiretroviral therapy. These receptors all stem from an adult with HIV. The donor label of this sample is uncertain. The CDR3 runs from the conserved cysteine through the conserved F or W. The D gene is left open where the match is weak. Not all rows give a size; the values are once, few, many and, for expanded clones, a class.

>TRBV6-5|TRBJ2-7|-|-
CASSYTPDGVVEQYF
TGTGCCAGCAGTTACACACCCGACGGGGTGGTAGAGCAGTACTTC
>TRBV3-1/TRBV3-2|TRBJ1-6|-|TRBD1
CASSQYVGTGHSPLHF
TGTGCCAGCAGCCAATACGTTGGGACAGGACATTCACCCCTCCACTTT
>TRBV30|TRBJ1-2|-|-
CAWSPQVSYGYTF
TGTGCCTGGAGTCCACAGGTCTCCTATGGCTACACCTTC
>TRBV28|TRBJ1-4|once|-
CASSLLPAPGGEKLFF
TGTGCCAGCAGCCTACTTCCGGCGCCTGGAGGTGAAAAACTGTTTTTT
>TRBV5-1|TRBJ2-3|-|TRBD2
CASSLARGSSGGKGTDTQYF
TGCGCCAGCAGCTTGGCCCGTGGGTCTAGCGGGGGGAAAGGGACAGATACGCAGTATTTT
>TRBV7-3|TRBJ1-3|-|-
CASSLSTGLGNTIYF
TGTGCCAGCAGCCTAAGTACTGGACTTGGAAACACCATATATTTT
>TRBV7-2|TRBJ1-4|once|-
CASSLGGFNEKLFF
TGTGCCAGCAGCTTAGGGGGATTTAATGAAAAACTGTTTTTT
>TRBV2|TRBJ2-2|-|TRBD1
CASSWGQGTGELFF
TGTGCCAGCAGTTGGGGACAGGGGACCGGGGAGCTGTTTTTT
>TRBV6-5|TRBJ2-1|-|TRBD2
CASKPTSFFYEQFF
TGTGCCAGCAAACCGACTAGCTTCTTCTATGAGCAGTTCTTC
>TRBV5-8|TRBJ2-6|-|TRBD1
CARPLGYKDRGPPGANVLTF
TGTGCCAGACCCCTAGGGTATAAGGACAGGGGACCACCTGGGGCCAACGTCCTGACTTTC
>TRBV6-5|TRBJ1-2|-|-
CASSYSGTYGYTF
TGTGCCAGCAGTTACTCTGGCACCTATGGCTACACCTTC
>TRBV6-5|TRBJ2-7|-|-
CASSRTVLTYEQYF
TGTGCCAGCAGCCGGACAGTTTTGACCTACGAGCAGTACTTC
>TRBV5-1|TRBJ2-7|-|TRBD2
CASSLSHGGEYEQYF
TGCGCCAGCAGCTTAAGCCACGGGGGGGAATACGAGCAGTACTTC
>TRBV9|TRBJ1-1|-|TRBD1
CASSVATGGNTEAFF
TGTGCCAGCAGCGTAGCCACAGGGGGCAACACTGAAGCTTTCTTT
>TRBV5-5|TRBJ1-5|-|TRBD1
CASSLQGAVNQPQHF
TGTGCCAGCAGCTTACAGGGGGCGGTGAATCAGCCCCAGCATTTT
>TRBV12-3/TRBV12-4|TRBJ1-1|-|-
CASSLMRQAFF
TGTGCCAGCAGTTTAATGAGACAAGCTTTCTTT
>TRBV6-1|TRBJ1-6|-|TRBD1
CASSEDRGTYNSPLHF
TGTGCCAGCAGTGAAGACAGGGGAACGTATAATTCACCCCTCCACTTT
>TRBV19|TRBJ2-5|once|TRBD1
CASSTPGGQETQYF
TGTGCCAGTAGTACCCCAGGGGGCCAAGAGACCCAGTACTTC
>TRBV7-6|TRBJ2-1|-|-
CASLGMEEQFF
TGTGCCAGCCTCGGGATGGAAGAGCAGTTCTTC
>TRBV3-1/TRBV3-2|TRBJ2-2|-|-
CASSQVARAGTGELFF
TGTGCCAGCAGCCAAGTAGCGAGGGCAGGCACCGGGGAGCTGTTTTTT
>TRBV5-1|TRBJ2-7|-|TRBD2
CASSFGTSGYEQYF
TGCGCCAGCAGCTTCGGGACTAGCGGCTACGAGCAGTACTTC
>TRBV27|TRBJ1-4|-|TRBD1
CASSSSGGRDEKLFF
TGTGCCAGCAGTTCCTCAGGGGGCAGGGATGAAAAACTGTTTTTT
>TRBV7-2|TRBJ2-7|-|-
CASSQTTSHPYEQYF
TGTGCCAGCAGCCAAACTACAAGTCACCCCTACGAGCAGTACTTC
>TRBV7-9|TRBJ2-7|-|-
CASSLGQAREQYF
TGTGCCAGCAGCTTAGGCCAGGCGAGGGAGCAGTACTTC
>TRBV7-3|TRBJ2-3|-|-
CASSRTGTQQDTQYF
TGTGCCAGCAGCCGAACAGGGACTCAGCAAGATACGCAGTATTTT
>TRBV4-1|TRBJ1-5|few|-
CASSQSWVGNQPQHF
TGCGCCAGCAGCCAAAGCTGGGTTGGCAATCAGCCCCAGCATTTT
>TRBV7-2|TRBJ1-1|-|TRBD1
CASSFRQGLAEAFF
TGTGCCAGCAGCTTCCGACAGGGATTGGCTGAAGCTTTCTTT
>TRBV28|TRBJ2-7|-|TRBD1
CASSLTSGTGYEQYF
TGTGCCAGCAGTTTAACGTCGGGGACAGGCTACGAGCAGTACTTC
>TRBV5-1|TRBJ2-4|-|TRBD1
CASSLAFLGTGIAKNIQYF
TGCGCCAGCAGCTTGGCCTTTCTAGGGACAGGTATAGCCAAAAACATTCAGTACTTC
>TRBV6-1|TRBJ2-7|-|TRBD2
CASSPGGARDEQYF
TGTGCCAGCAGCCCCGGGGGGGCGAGGGACGAGCAGTACTTC
>TRBV2|TRBJ1-5|-|-
CASSWDPSNQPQHF
TGTGCCAGCAGTTGGGACCCTTCCAATCAGCCCCAGCATTTT
>TRBV20-1|TRBJ2-7|-|-
CSAMGPQYF
TGCAGTGCTATGGGGCCTCAGTACTTC
>TRBV25-1|TRBJ1-1|-|-
CASSDPWALAFF
TGTGCCAGCAGTGACCCCTGGGCACTGGCTTTCTTT
>TRBV7-2|TRBJ1-2|-|-
CASSPSGGTYGYTF
TGTGCCAGCAGCCCATCCGGGGGCACCTATGGCTACACCTTC
>TRBV5-1|TRBJ2-2|-|-
CASSLSLLGFSNTGELFF
TGCGCCAGCAGCTTATCCCTTTTGGGGTTTAGTAACACCGGGGAGCTGTTTTTT
>TRBV4-1|TRBJ1-2|-|-
CASSQDTWNRRTYGYTF
TGCGCCAGCAGCCAAGATACTTGGAACAGGAGGACCTATGGCTACACCTTC
>TRBV5-1|TRBJ2-1|-|-
CASSPRTAYNEQFF
TGCGCCAGCAGCCCACGGACAGCCTACAATGAGCAGTTCTTC
>TRBV28|TRBJ2-1|-|-
CASSLFIRGRGYNEQFF
TGTGCCAGCAGTTTATTCATCCGGGGCAGGGGCTACAATGAGCAGTTCTTC
>TRBV6-5|TRBJ2-7|-|-
CASSYSGKRGYEQYF
TGTGCCAGCAGTTACTCGGGGAAAAGAGGCTACGAGCAGTACTTC
>TRBV24-1|TRBJ2-3|-|-
CATTPSDGGHGTQYF
TGTGCCACCACCCCATCAGATGGGGGGCACGGTACGCAGTATTTT
>TRBV24-1|TRBJ1-1|-|TRBD1
CATSDPGQGNTEAFF
TGTGCCACCAGTGATCCCGGACAGGGGAACACTGAAGCTTTCTTT
>TRBV27|TRBJ2-1|-|TRBD2
CASSLRLAGRSYNEQFF
TGTGCCAGCAGTTTAAGACTAGCGGGGAGGTCCTACAATGAGCAGTTCTTC
>TRBV4-2|TRBJ2-7|-|TRBD2
CASSLTSGEYEQYF
TGTGCCAGCAGCCTTACTAGCGGCGAATACGAGCAGTACTTC
>TRBV7-2|TRBJ1-2|-|-
CASSPEGVGYTF
TGTGCCAGCAGCCCAGAAGGGGTCGGCTACACCTTC
>TRBV28|TRBJ2-7|-|TRBD2
CASSISLAGVYEQYF
TGTGCCAGCAGTATCTCACTAGCGGGGGTCTACGAGCAGTACTTC
>TRBV2|TRBJ1-4|-|TRBD1
CAGRDRFLANEKLFF
TGTGCCGGCCGGGACAGGTTTCTAGCTAATGAAAAACTGTTTTTT
>TRBV27|TRBJ1-3|-|-
CASSFTLGGNTIYF
TGTGCCAGCAGTTTTACGCTGGGAGGAAACACCATATATTTT
>TRBV28|TRBJ1-5|-|-
CASSITGGYSNQPQHF
TGTGCCAGCAGTATTACAGGAGGCTATAGCAATCAGCCCCAGCATTTT
>TRBV10-2|TRBJ1-6|-|-
CASRGSGDNSPLHF
TGCGCCAGCAGGGGGTCTGGAGATAATTCACCCCTCCACTTT
>TRBV6-5|TRBJ2-3|-|-
CASSTRVLGTQYF
TGTGCCAGCAGCACAAGGGTCTTAGGTACGCAGTATTTT
>TRBV21-1|TRBJ2-7|-|-
CASSKERSPMSSYEQYF
TGTGCCAGCAGCAAAGAGAGGAGCCCGATGTCGTCCTACGAGCAGTACTTC
>TRBV24-1|TRBJ2-2|-|TRBD1
CATRGQGDTGELFF
TGTGCCACCAGGGGACAGGGGGACACCGGGGAGCTGTTTTTT
>TRBV10-3|TRBJ2-2|-|TRBD1
CAIRPGQGSNTGELFF
TGTGCCATCAGACCCGGACAGGGCAGTAACACCGGGGAGCTGTTTTTT
>TRBV5-4|TRBJ1-6|-|-
CASKAEEFSPLHF
TGTGCCAGCAAGGCTGAGGAATTTTCACCCCTCCACTTT
>TRBV27|TRBJ2-3|-|-
CASSSFGGADTQYF
TGTGCCAGCAGTTCCTTCGGGGGCGCAGATACGCAGTATTTT
>TRBV19|TRBJ1-1|-|TRBD1
CASRTGGLANTEAFF
TGTGCCAGTAGAACAGGGGGATTAGCGAACACTGAAGCTTTCTTT
>TRBV7-6|TRBJ2-3|-|-
CASSFQGDTQYF
TGTGCCAGCAGCTTTCAGGGGGATACGCAGTATTTT
>TRBV15|TRBJ1-6|once|TRBD1
CATSRGTGVNNSPLHF
TGTGCCACCAGCAGAGGGACAGGGGTGAATAATTCACCCCTCCACTTT